The 26 T cell receptor beta chains below all came from one sample that was sequenced in a study of blood T cell repertoires in COVID-19. Sequenced by immunoSEQ multiplex PCR; TCRdb stores in-frame clones only, minus some. The sample consists of tens of thousands of clones, roughly 86% of them appearing once. Material for sequencing was peripheral blood. The receptors were sampled from a man aged 55-75 years with active COVID-19.

CDR3 in amino acids: CASSPRTPGGLHNEQFF. CDR3 bases: TGCGCCAGCAGCCCACGCACTCCAGGGGGCCTTCACAATGAGCAGTTCTTC. The gene calls are TRBV5-1 and TRBJ2-1; 8 nucleotides match TRBD1. The J segment lost 5 bases and the V segment lost 4 bases, leaving 14 bases of the junction unmatched. CDR1 and CDR2 (germline): SGHRS, YFSETQ. CDR3 length equals 17 residues.

This clone was found once. V and J are TRBV4-1 and TRBJ2-1; 11 bases align to TRBD2. V shed 4 bases, J shed 5 bases, and the junction held 13 bases outside the gene matches. In germline, CDR1 is MGHRA, CDR2 YSYEKL. This CDR3 region has 18 residues. The CDR3 nucleotides are TGCGCCAGCAGCCCCGGGGAATTAGCGGGAGGGCCAAACAATGAGCAGTTCTTC. Translation gives CASSPGELAGGPNNEQFF.

The CDR3 DNA sequence: TGTGCCAGCAGCGGACGGGGGTCGGGACTAGCGGGTAGTCTCTACGAGCAGTACTTC. Encoded protein: CASSGRGSGLAGSLYEQYF. The chain carries TRBV11-2 and TRBJ2-7; TRBD2 matches at 12 bases. The germline V gene encodes CDR1 SGHAT and CDR2 FQNNGV. Losses at the gene ends were 5 bases for V and 3 bases for J; bases not matched to a gene: 17. The CDR3 covers 19 residues. Full variable domain (missing parts from reference TRBV11-2 and TRBJ2-7): EAGVAQSPRYKIIEKRQSVAFWCNPISGHATLYWYQQILGQGPKLLIQFQNNGVVDDSQLPKDRFSAERLKGVDSTLKIQPAKLEDSAVYLCASSGRGSGLAGSLYEQYFGPGTRLTVT.

The chain employs TRBV9 and TRBJ2-7, with TRBD2 matching 7 bases. CDR1 is SGDLS and CDR2 is YYNGEE in the germline V gene. Trimming at V came to 4 bases and at J to 4 bases, leaving 14 bases not matched to a gene. The CDR3 extends over 16 amino acids. The DNA of the CDR3 is TGTGCCAGCAGCCCAAAGGGAGGGAGGGCCGTTTACGAGCAGTACTTC. Its translation: CASSPKGGRAVYEQYF.

The count of this clone is one. This chain joins TRBV3-1 (or the pseudogene TRBV3-2) and TRBJ1-5; D is undetermined. The germline CDR1 and CDR2 sequences are LGHDT and YNNKEL (reference sequence). This CDR3 spans 15 amino acids. Trimming left V 2 bases short and J 3 bases short, with 11 bases between. DNA of the CDR3: TGTGCCAGCAGCCAAAGGCGGCGGAACAATCAGCCCCAGCATTTT. This encodes CASSQRRRNNQPQHF.

The chain has TRBV10-1 and TRBJ2-5, with D possibly matching TRBD1 (7 bases). The V gene's germline CDR1 is WNHNN and CDR2 SYGVQD (reference sequence). V was shortened by 0 bases and J by 5 bases, with 10 bases between the two germline ends. This CDR3 is 14 amino acids long. The CDR3 DNA reads as TGCGCCAGCAGTGAGTCAGGAGGGGGCGAGACCCAGTACTTC. Translated, it gives CASSESGGGETQYF.

The CDR3 DNA follows: TGTGCCAGCAGTTTATGGGGCAAGAACACTGAAGCTTTCTTT. Translation: CASSLWGKNTEAFF. The chain carries TRBV28 and TRBJ1-1; D gene uncertain. Trimming left V 0 bases short and J 1 base short, with 6 bases between. Per germline, CDR1 MDHEN and CDR2 SYDVKM. This CDR3 is built from 14 residues.

The J gene is TRBJ2-7, the V gene TRBV11-2; 11 bases are a match to TRBD1. Germline loops: CDR1 SGHAT, CDR2 FQNNGV. This CDR3 has 13 amino acids. After removal of 6 bases from V and 2 bases from J, the junction contained 0 bases not matched to a gene. CDR3 sequence (DNA): TGTGCCAGCAGGGGACAGGGGGCCTACGAGCAGTACTTC. Its translation: CASRGQGAYEQYF.

The J gene is TRBJ2-3, the V gene TRBV25-1; 10 bases map to TRBD2. Germline-derived CDR1 and CDR2 are MGHDK and SYGVNS. V trimming: 6 bases; J trimming: 2 bases; junction bases outside the gene matches: 5. The CDR3 contains 15 residues. The CDR3 bases are TGTGCCAGCAGAGGACTAGCGGTACACACAGATACGCAGTATTTT. Encoded protein: CASRGLAVHTDTQYF.

The chain combines TRBV7-3 with TRBJ2-1, with 8 positions matching TRBD2. Per germline, CDR1 SGHTA and CDR2 FQGTGA. CDR3 size: 15 residues. V shed 2 bases, J shed 4 bases, and the junction held 4 bases outside the gene matches. The CDR3 reads CASSLLASGYNEQFF. The CDR3 DNA follows: TGTGCCAGCAGCTTATTGGCTAGCGGGTACAATGAGCAGTTCTTC.

This chain connects TRBV6-5 to TRBJ2-1, with 14 bases matching TRBD2. V was clipped by 5 bases and J by 12 bases; unmatched bases: 9. The germline CDR1 and CDR2 sequences are MNHEY and SVGAGI. The CDR3 runs 15 residues. The CDR3 is CASSTPGLAGARQFF. In DNA, the CDR3 is TGTGCCAGCAGTACCCCGGGACTAGCGGGGGCAAGGCAGTTCTTC.

Turning to this clone: Other nucleotide sequences in the sample specify the same CDR3. This sequence joins TRBV5-1 and TRBJ1-6; tentative D call: TRBD1 (5 bases). Trimming removed 1 base at V and 1 base at J, with 9 bases between. Germline lookup yields CDR1 SGHRS and CDR2 YFSETQ. The CDR3 length is 16 residues. The CDR3 DNA reads as TGCGCCAGCAGCTTGCGGGGGGGGTCCTATAATTCACCCCTCCACTTT. Amino acid sequence: CASSLRGGSYNSPLHF.

The V call is TRBV7-2, the J call TRBJ2-2; TRBD2 is a possible D gene (5 bases). V lost 4 bases, J lost 3 bases, and 9 bases lay in between. This CDR3 spans 14 amino acids. Germline lookup yields CDR1 SGHTA and CDR2 FQGNSA. The CDR3 region is CASSSRDHTGELFF. CDR3 nucleotide sequence: TGTGCCAGCAGCTCCCGGGATCACACCGGGGAGCTGTTTTTT.

The sample holds one count of this clone. This rearrangement joins TRBV18 to TRBJ1-1; no clear D. The CDR3 length is 17 residues. The germline CDR1 and CDR2 sequences are KGHSH and LQKENI. Trimming cost V 2 bases and J 5 bases, with 21 bases left between them. Here the CDR3 reads CASSPRAAAGGRTEAFF. The CDR3 region has the DNA TGTGCCAGCTCACCAAGGGCTGCAGCCGGAGGTCGAACTGAAGCTTTCTTT.

This clone was observed a few times. The sample has other DNA sequences that encode this CDR3 too. V gene TRBV5-1 combines with J gene TRBJ2-1; 8 nucleotides match TRBD2. CDR1 and CDR2 (germline): SGHRS, YFSETQ. V shed 4 bases and J 1 base; nucleotides not matched to a gene: 4. The CDR3 is 15 amino acids. The CDR3 coding sequence is TGCGCCAGCAGCCTCACTAGCGGATCCTACAATGAGCAGTTCTTC. Amino acids: CASSLTSGSYNEQFF. The full variable domain, rest sourced from reference TRBV5-1 and TRBJ2-1, is KAGVTQTPRYLIKTRGQQVTLSCSPISGHRSVSWYQQTPGQGLQFLFEYFSETQRNKGNFPGRFSGRQFSNSRSEMNVSTLELGDSALYLCASSLTSGSYNEQFFGPGTRLTVL.

This clone was seen a single time. The chain carries TRBV2 and TRBJ1-2; 8 bases match TRBD1. Looked up from germline, CDR1 is SNHLY and CDR2 is FYNNEI. This CDR3 contains 14 residues. V lost 2 bases to trimming and J lost 4 bases; unmatched junction nucleotides: 3. CDR3 residues: CASSEWGQAYGYTF. The CDR3 region has the DNA TGTGCCAGCAGTGAATGGGGACAGGCCTATGGCTACACCTTC.

This chain joins TRBV10-3 and TRBJ1-2, with 11 bases that match TRBD1. With V trimmed by 6 bases and J by 3 bases, 12 bases remained unmatched. Germline V gives CDR1 ENHRY, CDR2 SYGVKD. The CDR3 runs 17 residues. DNA of the CDR3: TGTGCCATCAGCCAGTCTTTCGGACAGGGGGCGGACTATGGCTACACCTTC. Translating it yields CAISQSFGQGADYGYTF.

This chain connects TRBV5-4 to TRBJ2-5, with D tentatively TRBD2 (6 bases). This CDR3 has 16 residues. Per germline, CDR1 SGHNT and CDR2 YYREEE (reference sequence). V was pared by 4 bases and J by 5 bases, with 21 bases between. The CDR3 coding sequence is TGTGCCAGCAGCCATGCACGGGGAGGAGGGAGGGAGACCCAGTACTTC. Translated: CASSHARGGGRETQYF.

The chain joins TRBV2 to TRBJ2-3; 13 nucleotides line up with TRBD2. The CDR3 contains 17 residues. V lost 4 bases, J lost 3 bases, and 7 bases stayed unmatched. Germline CDR1 SNHLY, CDR2 FYNNEI. The CDR3 protein is CASSAGLAGVSTDTQYF. In DNA, the CDR3 is TGTGCCAGCAGTGCCGGACTAGCGGGAGTCTCGACAGATACGCAGTATTTT.

In DNA form, the CDR3 reads TGTGCCAGCAAGGGCGGGGGCACCGGGGAGCTGTTTTTT. This sequence encodes CASKGGGTGELFF. The J gene is TRBJ2-2, the V gene TRBV2, with 7 nucleotides matching TRBD2. The CDR3 has 13 amino acids. Germline V lookup: CDR1 SNHLY, CDR2 FYNNEI. J was trimmed by 4 bases and V by 7 bases; bases with no gene match: 3.

The sample holds one count of this clone. V usage is TRBV3-1 (or the pseudogene TRBV3-2) and J usage is TRBJ2-5, with 8 positions matching TRBD2. The CDR3 loop spans 15 amino acids. V was clipped by 6 bases and J by 3 bases; unmatched bases: 9. CDR1 and CDR2 (germline): LGHDT, YNNKEL (reference sequence). The CDR3 region is CASRRDHGREETQYF. The CDR3 DNA reads TGTGCCAGCAGACGTGACCACGGGAGGGAAGAGACCCAGTACTTC.

This clone showed up just once. V usage is TRBV27 and J usage is TRBJ2-7, with D uncertain. Germline assignment: CDR1 MNHEY and CDR2 SMNVEV (reference sequence). Trimming took 3 bases from V and 6 from J, leaving 12 bases between them. This CDR3 contains 13 residues. The CDR3 nucleotides read TGTGCCAGCAGTTTGGGTTCTCAGCGCGAGCAGTACTTC. Translated: CASSLGSQREQYF.

The V gene is TRBV10-3, the J gene TRBJ2-5; 7 bases are shared with TRBD2. Germline assignment: CDR1 ENHRY and CDR2 SYGVKD. The CDR3 sequence is 16 residues long. The junction had 6 bases not matched to a gene; V was cut back by 0 bases and J by 2 bases. This chain's CDR3 is CAISESASGKQETQYF. CDR3 bases: TGTGCCATCAGTGAGTCCGCTAGCGGAAAGCAAGAGACCCAGTACTTC.

This chain links TRBV7-3 with TRBJ2-3; TRBD2 matches at 8 bases. The V gene end was trimmed by 5 bases and the J gene end by 3 bases; junction bases not matched to a gene: 13. Germline CDR1 and CDR2: SGHTA and FQGTGA. The CDR3 covers 17 residues. The CDR3 sequence is CASSRGRGAGGTDTQYF. The CDR3 nucleotides are TGTGCCAGCAGCCGAGGGCGGGGGGCCGGAGGTACAGATACGCAGTATTTT.

This rearrangement joins TRBV19 to TRBJ2-7; 7 bases map to TRBD2. The junction had 4 bases not matched to a gene; V was cut back by 3 bases and J by 5 bases. The CDR3 length is 13 residues. CDR1 is LNHDA and CDR2 is SQIVND in the germline V gene (reference sequence). The CDR3, as DNA: TGTGCCAGTAGTATTGGTCGGGGGGACGAGCAGTACTTC. Translating it yields CASSIGRGDEQYF.

This rearrangement joins TRBV5-6 to TRBJ2-3, with 13 bases fitting TRBD2. CDR1 is SGHDT, CDR2 YYEEEE, per germline. The junction had 2 bases not matched to a gene; V was cut back by 4 bases and J by 3 bases. This CDR3 region has 15 residues. CDR3: CASSRTSGSTDTQYF. In DNA, the CDR3 is TGTGCCAGCAGCCGGACTAGCGGGAGTACAGATACGCAGTATTTT.